A single sample gave rise to the 32 T cell receptor beta chains below, sequenced in a study of OX40 agonist ivuxolimab in advanced cancers. The library came from the immunoSEQ multiplex PCR assay. As stored in TCRdb, this immuneACCESS dataset retains in-frame rearrangements with V and J assigned. A fraction of the clones does not appear; measured against another copy, unresolved V genes explain less than half of the discrepancy, and the remainder lacks a known reason. Recorded for this sample are about 73,000 clones; about 81% of them occurred a single time. The ten largest clones take up 2.4% of the sample. Sequencing was performed on CD4+ or CD8+ T cells sorted from blood, taken in a trial of the OX40 agonist ivuxolimab. All receptors come from an adult with an advanced solid tumor such as melanoma, head and neck, liver or kidney cancer.

In DNA form, the CDR3 reads TGTGCCAGCAGCTTAGGCGCTCGCCCAAACACTGAAGCTTTCTTT. Protein: CASSLGARPNTEAFF. The chain employs TRBV7-2 and TRBJ1-1; unclear D gene. Trimming took off 1 base at V and 2 bases at J, with 11 bases between the two ends. Germline-derived CDR1 and CDR2 are SGHTA and FQGNSA. This CDR3 is built from 15 residues.

The rearrangement uses TRBV5-4 and TRBJ1-1; TRBD1 matches at 9 bases. This CDR3 comprises 13 residues. Germline loops: CDR1 SGHNT, CDR2 YYREEE (reference sequence). The trim removed 0 bases at V and 11 bases at J, leaving 5 bases unmatched. DNA of the CDR3: TGTGCCAGCAGCTTGGGGGGGACAGGGCTGGCTTTCTTT. This sequence encodes CASSLGGTGLAFF.

The chain recombines TRBV5-1 with TRBJ1-1; no firm D call. Trimming pared 5 bases from V and 4 bases from J, leaving 15 bases between. The CDR3 sequence is 14 residues long. The germline V gene encodes CDR1 SGHRS and CDR2 YFSETQ. CDR3 DNA sequence: TGCGCCAGCAGACCGGGGAACGACTTCACTGAAGCTTTCTTT. Protein product: CASRPGNDFTEAFF.

The J gene is TRBJ2-2, the V gene TRBV15; D remains unclear. V shed 3 bases and J shed 4 bases, with 6 bases lying between them. CDR3 length: 13 residues. The V gene's germline CDR1 is LNHNV and CDR2 YYDKDF (reference sequence). CDR3 DNA sequence: TGTGCCACCAGCAGCCAACTCACCGGGGAGCTGTTTTTT. Amino acids: CATSSQLTGELFF.

The chain combines TRBV7-2 with TRBJ1-2; D remains ambiguous. Per the germline V gene, CDR1 is SGHTA and CDR2 is FQGNSA. The CDR3 runs to 14 residues. With 2 bases removed from V and 1 base from J, the gap between germline ends came to 8 bases. The CDR3 here is CASSLNQVNYGYTF. The CDR3 bases are TGTGCCAGCAGCTTAAATCAGGTTAACTATGGCTACACCTTC.

V gene TRBV6-5 combines with J gene TRBJ2-1, with D tentatively TRBD1 or TRBD2 (5 bases each). The V gene lost 2 bases and the J gene lost 8 bases, with 13 bases spanning the gap. The CDR3 length is 14 residues. CDR1 MNHEY and CDR2 SVGAGI come from the germline V gene. CDR3 in amino acids: CASSYPGRGDEQFF. CDR3 coding DNA: TGTGCCAGCAGTTACCCGGGACGAGGCGATGAGCAGTTCTTC.

The chain joins TRBV4-2 to TRBJ1-2; tentatively, D is TRBD1 (6 bases). The CDR3 consists of 16 residues. Germline values: CDR1 LGHNA, CDR2 YNFKEQ. Deletions cut 0 bases from V and 5 bases from J, with 16 bases between. The CDR3, as DNA: TGTGCCAGCAGCCAAGATCGGGGGCAGGGGCGGTATGGCTACACCTTC. Its protein product is CASSQDRGQGRYGYTF.

The chain employs TRBV14 and TRBJ2-2; 11 nucleotides line up with TRBD2. V lost 5 bases and J lost 3; bases outside the gene matches: 2. The CDR3 runs to 15 residues. Per germline, CDR1 SGHDN and CDR2 FVKESK. The CDR3 spells CASSIAGGHTGELFF. CDR3 DNA sequence: TGTGCCAGCAGCATAGCGGGGGGGCACACCGGGGAGCTGTTTTTT.

This rearrangement joins TRBV11-3 to TRBJ2-5; D is uncertain. The CDR3 has 14 residues. From germline, CDR1 is SGHNT and CDR2 YENEEA. The V end was cut by 5 bases, the J end by 2 bases, with 12 bases between. The CDR3 sequence is CASSGRAGQETQYF. As DNA, the CDR3 is TGTGCCAGCAGCGGTAGGGCAGGTCAAGAGACCCAGTACTTC.

The rearrangement uses TRBV7-2 and TRBJ1-6; tentatively, D is TRBD1 (5 bases). CDR3 length: 15 amino acids. Germline V gene sequence: CDR1 SGHTA, CDR2 FQGNSA. Trimming removed 0 bases at V and 4 bases at J, with 7 bases between. The CDR3 sequence is CASSLAPGYNSPLHF. DNA of the CDR3: TGTGCCAGCAGCTTAGCCCCAGGGTATAATTCACCCCTCCACTTT.

This chain links TRBV10-3 with TRBJ1-3, with TRBD1 matching over 11 bases. V dropped 10 bases and J dropped 2; count of bases not matched to a gene: 10. This CDR3 comprises 16 residues. In germline, CDR1 is ENHRY, CDR2 SYGVKD. CDR3 bases: TGTGCCACCGCTCCCCGGGACAGGGGGACTGGAAACACCATATATTTT. Protein: CATAPRDRGTGNTIYF.

The V call is TRBV7-9, the J call TRBJ2-5; D is unclear. This CDR3 spans 16 amino acids. Looked up from germline, CDR1 is SEHNR and CDR2 is FQNEAQ (reference sequence). Trimming shortened V by 1 base and J by 4 bases, and 16 bases separated the two germline ends. The chain's CDR3 is CASSLGSATVRETQYF. CDR3 DNA sequence: TGTGCCAGCAGCTTAGGGTCCGCGACGGTACGAGAGACCCAGTACTTC.

This clone was detected only once. The gene calls are TRBV21-1 and TRBJ2-3; the table names TRBD2, a call not compared with the DNA. TRBV21-1 is a pseudogene locus. This CDR3 is built from 17 residues. The CDR3 DNA follows: TGTGCCAGCAGTTTTCGCCTAGCGGGAGGCATGACAGATACGCAGTATTTT. Translated, it gives CASSFRLAGGMTDTQYF.

The chain recombines TRBV9 with TRBJ2-1, with D possibly matching TRBD1 (6 bases). The CDR3 is made up of 15 amino acids. The V end lost 4 bases, the J end lost 8 bases, and 19 bases lay between the germline ends. The V gene's germline CDR1 is SGDLS and CDR2 YYNGEE. CDR3 nucleotide sequence: TGTGCCAGCAGCCCCTCAGGGGCCATATCACATGAGCAGTTCTTC. It specifies CASSPSGAISHEQFF.

The J gene is TRBJ2-5, the V gene TRBV7-2; no clear D. CDR1 and CDR2 from the germline V gene are SGHTA and FQGNSA. V lost 3 bases to trimming and J lost 4 bases, with 9 bases between them. This CDR3 is built from 13 residues. The CDR3 coding sequence is TGTGCCAGCAGCTTCGGTCTCTTAGAGACCCAGTACTTC. This codes for CASSFGLLETQYF.

V gene TRBV2 combines with J gene TRBJ1-5; D gene unclear. V lost 4 bases and J lost 2, with 12 bases in between. The germline gives CDR1 SNHLY, CDR2 FYNNEI. This CDR3 comprises 15 residues. CDR3 in amino acids: CASSVENFGNQPQHF. CDR3 DNA sequence: TGTGCCAGCAGTGTTGAGAATTTTGGCAATCAGCCCCAGCATTTT.

The chain carries TRBV29-1 and TRBJ1-5; 7 bases fit TRBD1. The V gene's germline CDR1 is SQVTM and CDR2 ANQGSEA. This CDR3 has 13 amino acids. Germline trimming cut 4 bases from V and 3 bases from J; bases unmatched to any gene: 3. In DNA form, the CDR3 reads TGCAGCGTTGGGGACAGCCCCAATCAGCCCCAGCATTTT. Protein sequence: CSVGDSPNQPQHF.

The chain joins TRBV5-4 to TRBJ2-5, with D tentatively TRBD1 (6 bases). Germline CDR1 SGHNT, CDR2 YYREEE (reference sequence). The CDR3 length is 14 residues. The V gene lost 4 bases and the J gene lost 2 bases, with 12 bases spanning the gap. CDR3 sequence: CASSRDRTQETQYF. The DNA of the CDR3 is TGTGCCAGCAGCCGAGACAGGACACAAGAGACCCAGTACTTC.

This clone was picked up a small number of times. This chain uses TRBV5-1 with TRBJ1-3, with a weak D call TRBD1 (5 bases). CDR1 is SGHRS, CDR2 YFSETQ, per germline. Trimming took off 3 bases at V and 6 bases at J, with 10 bases between the two ends. The CDR3 consists of 13 residues. The CDR3 DNA reads TGCGCCAGCAGCTATGGGGGGGAAAACACCATATATTTT. It yields the protein CASSYGGENTIYF. Based on the CDR3 plus reference TRBV5-1 and TRBJ1-3, the full variable domain is KAGVTQTPRYLIKTRGQQVTLSCSPISGHRSVSWYQQTPGQGLQFLFEYFSETQRNKGNFPGRFSGRQFSNSRSEMNVSTLELGDSALYLCASSYGGENTIYFGEGSWLTVV.

The chain has TRBV5-1 and TRBJ2-5; 10 bases line up with TRBD2. The J segment lost 1 base and the V segment lost 3 bases, leaving 6 bases of the junction unmatched. Per germline, CDR1 SGHRS and CDR2 YFSETQ. This CDR3 has 16 residues. The CDR3 DNA reads TGCGCCAGCAGCTCCTTAGCGGGGGGTTTCCAAGAGACCCAGTACTTC. Encoded protein: CASSSLAGGFQETQYF.

This rearrangement joins TRBV2 to TRBJ2-3; no clear D. Trimming left V 4 bases short and J 5 bases short, with 4 bases between. CDR1 and CDR2 (germline): SNHLY, FYNNEI. This CDR3 spans 11 amino acids. CDR3 residues: CASSVRDTQYF. The CDR3 coding sequence is TGTGCCAGCAGTGTTAGAGATACGCAGTATTTT.

This clone was seen only once. The CDR3 sequence is CASSYPSTYGNTIYF. In nucleotides, the CDR3 is TGTGCCAGCAGTTACCCTTCTACATACGGAAACACCATATATTTT. The chain recombines TRBV6-5 with TRBJ1-3; D call uncertain. CDR3 size: 15 residues. V shed 2 bases and J shed 4 bases, with 12 bases lying between them. Germline values: CDR1 MNHEY, CDR2 SVGAGI.

The rearrangement joins TRBV5-1 to TRBJ2-3; 7 bases fit TRBD1. The CDR3 loop spans 17 amino acids. Germline CDR1 SGHRS, CDR2 YFSETQ. V gave up 3 bases and J gave up 1 base; unmatched junction bases: 11. Here the CDR3 DNA reads TGCGCCAGCAGCTCGGTGACAGGGCCCTCGGGCACAGATACGCAGTATTTT. Translating gives CASSSVTGPSGTDTQYF.

The chain has TRBV12-5 and TRBJ1-1; D may be TRBD1 (6 bases). CDR1 is LGHNT, CDR2 FRNRAP, per germline. The V end was cut by 6 bases, the J end by 0 bases, with 17 bases between. The CDR3 runs to 16 residues. Here the CDR3 reads CASGAGAGSLNTEAFF. CDR3 nucleotide sequence: TGTGCTAGTGGCGCAGGGGCCGGTTCGTTGAACACTGAAGCTTTCTTT.

The chain combines TRBV5-1 with TRBJ1-6, with no clear D. Germline V gives CDR1 SGHRS, CDR2 YFSETQ. V was shortened by 0 bases and J by 6 bases, with 4 bases between the two germline ends. CDR3 length equals 13 residues. The CDR3 DNA follows: TGCGCCAGCAGCTTGGACCTTAATTCACCCCTCCACTTT. It encodes CASSLDLNSPLHF.

This clone was picked up one time. The chain links TRBV6-5 to TRBJ2-7; tentative D call: TRBD2 (7 bases). The V end lost 6 bases, the J end lost 5 bases, and 11 bases lay between the germline ends. Germline V gene sequence: CDR1 MNHEY, CDR2 SVGAGI. The CDR3 is 12 amino acids. The DNA for the CDR3 is TGTGCCAGCAGGCGGGGGCCTGACGAGCAGTACTTC. Protein product: CASRRGPDEQYF.

The V and J genes are TRBV9 and TRBJ2-3, with D perhaps TRBD2 (7 bases). V was cut by 2 bases and J by 2 bases, with 12 bases left in between. The CDR3 runs 15 residues. Per the germline V gene, CDR1 is SGDLS and CDR2 is YYNGEE. The CDR3 coding sequence is TGTGCCAGCAGCGTTGGGGGGGCCTACACAGATACGCAGTATTTT. It yields the protein CASSVGGAYTDTQYF.

This clone appeared once. The gene calls are TRBV12-5 and TRBJ1-5; a weak D match, TRBD1 (6 bases). Deletions cut 0 bases from V and 6 bases from J, with 6 bases between. CDR1 and CDR2 from the germline V gene are LGHNT and FRNRAP. This CDR3 comprises 13 residues. The CDR3: CASGLVTGQPQHF. CDR3 coding DNA: TGTGCTAGTGGTTTGGTGACAGGTCAGCCCCAGCATTTT.

This rearrangement joins TRBV6-1 to TRBJ1-3; no reliable D call. The CDR3 sequence is 11 residues long. CDR1 and CDR2 from the germline V gene are MNHNS and SASEGT. V was clipped by 6 bases and J by 9 bases, with 9 bases between them. CDR3 sequence reads: CASSTRGTIYF. The CDR3 DNA follows: TGTGCCAGCAGCACTCGAGGCACCATATATTTT.

This chain connects TRBV5-1 to TRBJ1-1; D unclear. This CDR3 is 13 amino acids long. The ends were cut back, 2 bases at V and 8 bases at J, with 13 bases in the middle. CDR1 and CDR2 (germline): SGHRS, YFSETQ. The DNA for the CDR3 is TGCGCCAGCAGCTTTTCAAGGGCCACAGAAGCTTTCTTT. Protein: CASSFSRATEAFF.

The chain employs TRBV5-6 and TRBJ1-2; possibly TRBD1 for D (5 bases). V was pared by 0 bases and J by 8 bases, with 14 bases between. The germline V gene encodes CDR1 SGHDT and CDR2 YYEEEE. The CDR3 runs 14 residues. The CDR3 here is CASSLAQGSRGYTF. DNA of the CDR3: TGTGCCAGCAGCTTGGCCCAGGGTTCACGAGGCTACACCTTC.

The chain employs TRBV9 and TRBJ2-6; D is possibly TRBD1 (5 bases). Trimming stripped 3 bases from V and 0 bases from J, with 16 bases between. The CDR3 is 18 residues long. Per germline, CDR1 SGDLS and CDR2 YYNGEE. CDR3: CASSALRTSYSGANVLTF. DNA for the CDR3: TGTGCCAGCAGCGCCCTTCGGACAAGCTACTCTGGGGCCAACGTCCTGACTTTC.